These T cell receptor beta chains were read from a single sample in a study of early T cells in non-severe SARS-CoV-2 infection. TCRdb used MiXCR to reprocess the 5' RACE reads, holding one entry per CDR3 protein. The repertoire includes about 69,000 distinct CDR3 sequences, around 15% of them detected once, and 11% to 15% sits in the top ten. The sequencing input was whole blood. Every receptor here comes from an adult who was a healthcare worker with PCR-confirmed SARS-CoV-2 infection or an uninfected control (not recorded which). Each CDR3 is given with its conserved first and last residue. Each record gives: V gene, clone size, D gene, J gene, CDR3 DNA, CDR3 protein. D genes are given only for firm matches. The size of a clone is reported for some rows only, either as once, few or many, or as a class for expanded clones.

v_gene: TRBV20-1; abundance: many; d_gene: NA; j_gene: TRBJ2-5; CDR3nt: TGCAGTGCTAGAGATCCGGGCGGGGACCAAGAGACCCAGTACTTC; CDR3aa: CSARDPGGDQETQYF
v_gene: TRBV20-1; abundance: many; d_gene: NA; j_gene: TRBJ2-7; CDR3nt: TGCAGCGCCGCCGTGGGTGGGACATTCGAGCAGTACTTC; CDR3aa: CSAAVGGTFEQYF
v_gene: TRBV7-2; abundance: many; d_gene: NA; j_gene: TRBJ1-1; CDR3nt: TGTGCCAGCAGCTTAGGGCGGCAGGTTGAAGCTTTCTTT; CDR3aa: CASSLGRQVEAFF
v_gene: TRBV5-8; abundance: many; d_gene: TRBD2; j_gene: TRBJ2-1; CDR3nt: TGTGCCAGCAGCTTGGGTCTAGCGGGGGCCTACAATGAGCAGTTCTTC; CDR3aa: CASSLGLAGAYNEQFF
v_gene: TRBV29-1; abundance: NA; d_gene: TRBD1; j_gene: TRBJ2-7; CDR3nt: TGCAGCGTTGAAGAGACAGGGTTGAACGAGCAGTACTTC; CDR3aa: CSVEETGLNEQYF
v_gene: TRBV7-9; abundance: once; d_gene: NA; j_gene: TRBJ1-3; CDR3nt: TGTGTCAGCAGCCATTCAACAGGGAGCTCTGGAAACACCATATATTTT; CDR3aa: CVSSHSTGSSGNTIYF
v_gene: TRBV7-2; abundance: few; d_gene: NA; j_gene: TRBJ1-5; CDR3nt: TGTGCCAGCAGCTTAAATAATCAGCCCCAGCATTTT; CDR3aa: CASSLNNQPQHF
v_gene: TRBV27; abundance: few; d_gene: NA; j_gene: TRBJ2-3; CDR3nt: TGTGCCAGCAGATTTGGCCGGGGGAGCACAGATACGCAGTATTTT; CDR3aa: CASRFGRGSTDTQYF
v_gene: TRBV20-1; abundance: NA; d_gene: NA; j_gene: TRBJ2-1; CDR3nt: TGCAGTGCTAGAGATCTGACGGGGGTCCATGAGCAGTTCTTC; CDR3aa: CSARDLTGVHEQFF
v_gene: TRBV4-1; abundance: NA; d_gene: TRBD1; j_gene: TRBJ1-1; CDR3nt: TGCGCCAGCAGCCAGGCAGGGGGCTTGGGCACTGAAGCTTTCTTT; CDR3aa: CASSQAGGLGTEAFF
v_gene: TRBV3-1; abundance: many; d_gene: TRBD2; j_gene: TRBJ2-4; CDR3nt: TGTGCCAGCAGCCAAGTCCGGACTAGCGGGGGTAACATTCAGTACTTC; CDR3aa: CASSQVRTSGGNIQYF
v_gene: TRBV2; abundance: few; d_gene: NA; j_gene: TRBJ1-4; CDR3nt: TGTGCCAGTTCGGCAGGGACGAATGAAAAACTGTTTTTT; CDR3aa: CASSAGTNEKLFF